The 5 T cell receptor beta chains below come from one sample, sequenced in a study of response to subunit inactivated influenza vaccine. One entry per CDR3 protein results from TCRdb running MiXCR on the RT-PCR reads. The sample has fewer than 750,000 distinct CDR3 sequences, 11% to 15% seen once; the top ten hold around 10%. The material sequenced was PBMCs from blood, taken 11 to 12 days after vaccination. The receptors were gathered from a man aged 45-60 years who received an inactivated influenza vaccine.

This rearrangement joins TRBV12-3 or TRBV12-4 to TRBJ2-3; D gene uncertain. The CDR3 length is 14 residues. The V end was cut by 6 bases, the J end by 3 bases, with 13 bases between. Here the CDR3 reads CASRTRPRTDTQYF. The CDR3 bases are TGTGCCAGCAGGACAAGGCCGAGGACAGATACGCAGTATTTT.

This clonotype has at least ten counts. The CDR3 sequence: CASSGGGRSSWQFF. In nucleotides, the CDR3 is TGTGCCAGCTCTGGGGGGGGACGGTCTTCGTGGCAGTTCTTC. This sequence joins TRBV12-3 or TRBV12-4 and TRBJ2-1; TRBD2 aligns across 7 bases. V was clipped by 8 bases and J by 12 bases; unmatched bases: 16. The CDR3 has 14 amino acids.

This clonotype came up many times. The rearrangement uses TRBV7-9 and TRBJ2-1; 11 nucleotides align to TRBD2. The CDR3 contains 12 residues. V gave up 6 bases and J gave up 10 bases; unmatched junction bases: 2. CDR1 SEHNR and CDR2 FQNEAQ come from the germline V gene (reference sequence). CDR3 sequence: CASSWTSGEQFF. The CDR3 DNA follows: TGTGCCAGCAGTTGGACTAGCGGGGAGCAGTTCTTC.

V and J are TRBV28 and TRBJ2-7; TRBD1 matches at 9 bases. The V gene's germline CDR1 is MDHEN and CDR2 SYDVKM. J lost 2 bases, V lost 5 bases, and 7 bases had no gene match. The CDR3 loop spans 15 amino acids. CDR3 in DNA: TGTGCCAGCAGTATATCGGGACAGGGAACCTACGAGCAGTACTTC. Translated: CASSISGQGTYEQYF. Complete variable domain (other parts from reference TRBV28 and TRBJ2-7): DVKVTQSSRYLVKRTGEKVFLECVQDMDHENMFWYRQDPGLGLRLIYFSYDVKMKEKGDIPEGYSVSREKKERFSLILESASTNQTSMYLCASSISGQGTYEQYFGPGTRLTVT.

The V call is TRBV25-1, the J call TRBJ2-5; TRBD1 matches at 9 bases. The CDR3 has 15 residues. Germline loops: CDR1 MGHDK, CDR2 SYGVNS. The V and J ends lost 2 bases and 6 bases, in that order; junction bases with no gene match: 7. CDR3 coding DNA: TGTGCCAGCAGTGAACCCGGGACAGGGATCCAGACCCAGTACTTC. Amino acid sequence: CASSEPGTGIQTQYF. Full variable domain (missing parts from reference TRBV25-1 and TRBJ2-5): EADIYQTPRYLVIGTGKKITLECSQTMGHDKMYWYQQDPGMELHLIHYSYGVNSTEKGDLSSESTVSRIRTEHFPLTLESARPSHTSQYLCASSEPGTGIQTQYFGPGTRLLVL.